This T cell receptor (beta chain) was found in a study of blood T cell repertoires in COVID-19. Study-wide background: In each case, the material was cDNA or gDNA derived from T cells, B-cell-depleted T cells, or PBMCs.

How the authors handled the data: Reference gene primer amplification yielded estimated nucleated cell counts. Measured with immunoSEQ multiplex PCR; TCRdb has only the in-frame clones, and not every one. V and J calls and clone size come straight from that table; D and trimming were deduced from the DNA. The data contain 120,000 to 150,000 clones, around nine tenths of them seen just once; the ten biggest clones take up about 2.3%. CDR1 and CDR2 (germline): KGHSH, LQKENI. V was shortened by 2 bases and J by 5 bases, with 13 bases between the two germline ends. There are 15 residues in the CDR3. V and J are TRBV18 and TRBJ2-4; D is possibly TRBD2 (5 bases). This TCR was recovered from a human donor in a cohort sampled during active COVID-19. Sequenced sample: peripheral blood. The CDR3 region has the DNA TGTGCCAGCTCACCAGTTTCGAGGGCTGAAAACATTCAGTACTTC. Translating gives CASSPVSRAENIQYF.